These T cell receptor beta chains were read from a single sample in a study of patients and donors after allogeneic stem cell transplantation. TCRdb independently ran MiXCR on the RT-PCR reads; one entry per CDR3 protein. The data show hundreds of thousands of distinct CDR3 sequences, 15% to 20% seen once. The sample comprised blood, either unsorted or a sorted T cell fraction (not recorded which). Every receptor here comes from a human donor who was either an allogeneic HSCT recipient or a stem cell or donor lymphocyte infusion donor (not recorded which). It is not recorded whose cells these are; they may come from a transplant donor. Each CDR3 is given with its conserved first and last residue. The D gene is left open where the match is weak. Not every row has a clone size; where given, it reads once, few, many or a size class.

clone_size	d_call	v_call	cdr3_aa
few	-	TRBV21-1	CASSPTGTPNQVNTEAFF
-	TRBD1	TRBV29-1	CSVVGTELYEQYF
-	TRBD1	TRBV20-1	CSAPTGGGNYGYTF
few	TRBD1	TRBV6-6	CASSWTGSEQFF
-	-	TRBV4-1	CASTNGWGRTDTQYF
-	-	TRBV4-2	CASSQEAVPGQETQYF
many	-	TRBV7-9	CASSLNNQNIQYF
-	TRBD2	TRBV11-1	CASSSPLPSGGHSESYNEQFF
-	-	TRBV3-1	CASSHRGREQFF
-	TRBD1	TRBV20-1	CSARDFPRDRSTEAFF
-	TRBD2	TRBV12-3/TRBV12-4	CASTSLGDSGTSGLYNEQFF
many	-	TRBV27	CASSPHLTATEAFF
-	-	TRBV4-1	CASRSRGSLTDTQYF
-	-	TRBV20-1	CSARDRRSGTNRGYTF
few	-	TRBV15	CATSSEGRARETQYF
-	-	TRBV20-1	CSARVDRTTGELFF
many	TRBD1	TRBV4-3	CASSQRGGTGDPSYNEQFF
-	-	TRBV29-1	CSVDVRDTDTQYF
-	-	TRBV7-3	CASSPTRKGVQYF
few	-	TRBV7-2	CATNEAIGRTQYF
-	-	TRBV10-3	CAIRVSGLSTDTQYF
-	TRBD1	TRBV6-5	CASSYWGQGRADTQYF
few	-	TRBV12-3/TRBV12-4	CASSFILGTEAFF
-	-	TRBV11-2	CASRLADTQYF
few	-	TRBV5-4	CASSLADGSSGNTIYF
few	TRBD2	TRBV20-1	CSARPGRTYEQYF
few	TRBD1	TRBV10-3	CAITGQGASGGYTF
-	TRBD1	TRBV10-3	CAISGDSSYNEQFF
few	-	TRBV12-3/TRBV12-4	CASTLDRKGGYTF
-	-	TRBV20-1	CSARIPGDSNQPQHF
-	TRBD2	TRBV5-1	CASSLVTSPSYEQYF